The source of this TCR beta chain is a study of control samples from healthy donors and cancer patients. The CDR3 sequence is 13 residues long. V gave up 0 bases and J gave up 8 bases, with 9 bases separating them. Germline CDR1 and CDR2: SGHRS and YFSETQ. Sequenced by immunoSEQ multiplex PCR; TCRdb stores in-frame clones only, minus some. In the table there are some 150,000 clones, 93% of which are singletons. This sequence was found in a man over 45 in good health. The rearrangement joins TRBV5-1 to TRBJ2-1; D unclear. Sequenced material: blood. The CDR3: CASSLGGNDEQFF. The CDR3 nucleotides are TGCGCCAGCAGCTTGGGAGGAAACGATGAGCAGTTCTTC.